The 16 T cell receptor beta chains below were found in one sample sequenced in a study of regulatory T cells in long-lasting Graves disease. HTBI primers from iRepertoire and Arm-PCR of CDR3 regions yielded the TCR beta libraries. TCRdb itself ran the multiplex PCR reads through MiXCR, one entry per CDR3 protein. There are roughly 400,000 distinct CDR3 sequences in the sample; less than 25% occur only once, and roughly 20% lies in the top ten. Time point reported: persistent/refractory GD, antithyroid drugs over 5 years with positive TRAb. Construction of the TCR library relied on RNA isolated from PBMCs. Sample: peripheral blood mononuclear cells (PBMCs), taken when the disease was refractory, from a patient treated with antithyroid drugs. The source is a female donor with Graves disease.

The chain is built from TRBV27 and TRBJ2-7; 9 bases agree with TRBD1. Germline CDR1 reads MNHEY; CDR2 reads SMNVEV (reference sequence). V shed 1 base and J 2 bases; nucleotides not matched to a gene: 9. This CDR3 spans 17 amino acids. DNA for the CDR3: TGTGCCAGCAGTTTATGGGGCCCGGGACAGGGCACCTACGAGCAGTACTTC. It is translated as CASSLWGPGQGTYEQYF.

Of note for this clonotype: Given a much more abundant clone one base away, this may be a read error. The genes are TRBV12-3 or TRBV12-4 and TRBJ1-4, with a weak D call TRBD1 (5 bases). The CDR3 contains 14 residues. Trimming removed 10 bases at V and 10 bases at J, with 22 bases between. The chain's CDR3 is CANTLGNLGGKLFF. In DNA, the CDR3 is TGTGCCAACACCCTTGGAAATTTGGGGGGAAAACTGTTTTTT.

This clonotype was seen repeatedly, ten times or more. The rearrangement uses TRBV6-1 and TRBJ1-1; D call uncertain. The CDR3 extends over 13 amino acids. From germline, CDR1 is MNHNS and CDR2 SASEGT. Trimming took off 6 bases at V and 1 base at J, with 9 bases between the two ends. The DNA for the CDR3 is TGTGCCAGCAGGGGGTATAAGAACACTGAAGCTTTCTTT. Its protein is CASRGYKNTEAFF.

There are many counts of this clonotype. The chain has TRBV20-1 and TRBJ2-5, with 7 bases lining up with TRBD1. This CDR3 is built from 13 residues. V shed 3 bases, J shed 5 bases, and the junction held 6 bases outside the gene matches. Germline loops: CDR1 DFQATT, CDR2 SNEGSKA (reference sequence). CDR3 bases: TGCAGTGCTAGGAAGACAGGGACGGAGACCCAGTACTTC. Protein: CSARKTGTETQYF.

This clonotype was seen more than once but under ten times. The chain carries TRBV6-2 or TRBV6-3 and TRBJ2-1; tentatively, D is TRBD1 or TRBD2 (5 bases each). This CDR3 comprises 16 residues. V shed 0 bases and J shed 4 bases, with 13 bases lying between them. Per the germline V gene, CDR1 is MNHEY and CDR2 is SVGEGT. This CDR3 is CASSYSGGEGYNEQFF. The CDR3 nucleotides read TGTGCCAGCAGTTACTCTGGGGGAGAGGGTTACAATGAGCAGTTCTTC.

This chain joins TRBV7-2 and TRBJ2-2; TRBD1 aligns across 7 bases. CDR1 and CDR2 (germline): SGHTA, FQGNSA. There are 15 residues in the CDR3. The V gene end was trimmed by 5 bases and the J gene end by 2 bases; junction bases not matched to a gene: 5. The CDR3 here is CASSADRDNTGELFF. The CDR3 bases are TGTGCCAGCAGCGCCGACAGGGATAACACCGGGGAGCTGTTTTTT.

The sample holds many counts of this clonotype. The chain joins TRBV6-1 to TRBJ2-7; D is perhaps TRBD2 (7 bases). Germline V gene sequence: CDR1 MNHNS, CDR2 SASEGT. This CDR3 contains 12 residues. V was pared by 9 bases and J by 7 bases, with 16 bases between. CDR3 amino acids: CASIRGGEEQYF. The CDR3, as DNA: TGTGCCAGTATAAGGGGGGGGGAAGAGCAGTACTTC.

This clonotype was counted many times. The chain employs TRBV7-8 and TRBJ1-2; possibly TRBD1 for D (6 bases). The CDR3 is made up of 15 amino acids. Looked up from germline, CDR1 is SGHVS and CDR2 is FQNEAQ. The V end lost 2 bases, the J end lost 1 base, and 11 bases lay between the germline ends. The CDR3 is CASSLSGGGNYGYTF. In DNA form, the CDR3 reads TGTGCCAGCAGCTTAAGCGGGGGCGGTAACTATGGCTACACCTTC.

This chain links TRBV20-1 with TRBJ1-5, with 11 bases matching TRBD1. V lost 4 bases to trimming and J lost 0 bases; unmatched junction nucleotides: 17. Germline V gene lookup returns CDR1 DFQATT and CDR2 SNEGSKA (reference sequence). This CDR3 has 20 residues. CDR3: CSAKPPPGTGGPSSNQPQHF. CDR3 bases: TGCAGTGCTAAACCACCACCCGGGACAGGGGGTCCAAGTAGCAATCAGCCCCAGCATTTT.

V is TRBV7-3 and J is TRBJ2-7; TRBD1 matches at 9 bases. Trimming at V came to 11 bases and at J to 5 bases, leaving 13 bases not matched to a gene. The V gene's germline CDR1 is SGHTA and CDR2 FQGTGA. This CDR3 has 14 amino acids. The DNA for the CDR3 is TGTGCCGTCCCCCCCCCGGGACAGGGCCACGAGCAGTACTTC. Its protein is CAVPPPGQGHEQYF.

This clonotype appeared a few times. This chain joins TRBV6-1 and TRBJ1-5, with 7 bases identical to TRBD1. With 7 bases clipped from V and 0 bases from J, the junction kept 3 bases outside the gene matches. CDR1 MNHNS and CDR2 SASEGT come from the germline V gene. CDR3 length: 14 residues. In DNA, the CDR3 is TGTGCCAGCATCCAGGGGGGTAGCAATCAGCCCCAGCATTTT. Protein product: CASIQGGSNQPQHF.

The chain carries TRBV7-2 and TRBJ2-7, with D perhaps being TRBD1 or TRBD2 (5 bases each). V shed 5 bases and J shed 6 bases, with 17 bases lying between them. The CDR3 covers 14 residues. Germline CDR1 is SGHTA and CDR2 is FQGNSA. CDR3 sequence reads: CASSLRGRRGEQYF. DNA of the CDR3: TGTGCCAGCAGCCTTCGGGGTCGTAGGGGCGAGCAGTACTTC.

This clonotype has ten or more counts. The chain couples TRBV7-2 to TRBJ1-2; no clear D. In germline, CDR1 is SGHTA, CDR2 FQGNSA. The CDR3 spans 13 residues. Trimming cost V 7 bases and J 1 base, with 10 bases left between them. The CDR3 bases are TGTGCCAGCACCGTTACATATAACTATGGCTACACCTTC. Residues: CASTVTYNYGYTF.

In the case of this clonotype: A read error is possible here, since a much larger clone lies one base away. DNA of the CDR3: TGTGCCAGCAGTACTTCCGGGGCCCTCATGGCTAACTATGGCTACACCTTC. Translation gives CASSTSGALMANYGYTF. The chain carries TRBV6-2 or TRBV6-3 and TRBJ1-2; weak D call: TRBD1 (5 bases). This CDR3 comprises 17 residues. V lost 5 bases and J lost 0, with 19 bases in between. The germline CDR1 and CDR2 sequences are MNHEY and SVGEGT.

The V gene is TRBV10-1, the J gene TRBJ2-7; unclear D gene. V lost 2 bases and J 2 bases, leaving 10 bases between the germline ends. The length of the CDR3 is 14 residues. Germline values: CDR1 WNHNN, CDR2 SYGVQD (reference sequence). The CDR3 DNA is TGCGCCAGCAGTGAGACGGATAAAGCCTACGAGCAGTACTTC. It codes for CASSETDKAYEQYF.

CDR3 residues: CASRICRRTNPYSYEQYF. The CDR3 nucleotides read TGCGCCAGCCGGATTTGCCGGAGAACCAACCCCTATTCCTACGAGCAGTACTTC. The rearrangement links TRBV4-3 to TRBJ2-7, with D uncertain. The V end lost 8 bases, the J end lost 1 base, and 27 bases lay between the germline ends. From germline, CDR1 is LGHNA and CDR2 YSLEER. CDR3 length: 18 residues.